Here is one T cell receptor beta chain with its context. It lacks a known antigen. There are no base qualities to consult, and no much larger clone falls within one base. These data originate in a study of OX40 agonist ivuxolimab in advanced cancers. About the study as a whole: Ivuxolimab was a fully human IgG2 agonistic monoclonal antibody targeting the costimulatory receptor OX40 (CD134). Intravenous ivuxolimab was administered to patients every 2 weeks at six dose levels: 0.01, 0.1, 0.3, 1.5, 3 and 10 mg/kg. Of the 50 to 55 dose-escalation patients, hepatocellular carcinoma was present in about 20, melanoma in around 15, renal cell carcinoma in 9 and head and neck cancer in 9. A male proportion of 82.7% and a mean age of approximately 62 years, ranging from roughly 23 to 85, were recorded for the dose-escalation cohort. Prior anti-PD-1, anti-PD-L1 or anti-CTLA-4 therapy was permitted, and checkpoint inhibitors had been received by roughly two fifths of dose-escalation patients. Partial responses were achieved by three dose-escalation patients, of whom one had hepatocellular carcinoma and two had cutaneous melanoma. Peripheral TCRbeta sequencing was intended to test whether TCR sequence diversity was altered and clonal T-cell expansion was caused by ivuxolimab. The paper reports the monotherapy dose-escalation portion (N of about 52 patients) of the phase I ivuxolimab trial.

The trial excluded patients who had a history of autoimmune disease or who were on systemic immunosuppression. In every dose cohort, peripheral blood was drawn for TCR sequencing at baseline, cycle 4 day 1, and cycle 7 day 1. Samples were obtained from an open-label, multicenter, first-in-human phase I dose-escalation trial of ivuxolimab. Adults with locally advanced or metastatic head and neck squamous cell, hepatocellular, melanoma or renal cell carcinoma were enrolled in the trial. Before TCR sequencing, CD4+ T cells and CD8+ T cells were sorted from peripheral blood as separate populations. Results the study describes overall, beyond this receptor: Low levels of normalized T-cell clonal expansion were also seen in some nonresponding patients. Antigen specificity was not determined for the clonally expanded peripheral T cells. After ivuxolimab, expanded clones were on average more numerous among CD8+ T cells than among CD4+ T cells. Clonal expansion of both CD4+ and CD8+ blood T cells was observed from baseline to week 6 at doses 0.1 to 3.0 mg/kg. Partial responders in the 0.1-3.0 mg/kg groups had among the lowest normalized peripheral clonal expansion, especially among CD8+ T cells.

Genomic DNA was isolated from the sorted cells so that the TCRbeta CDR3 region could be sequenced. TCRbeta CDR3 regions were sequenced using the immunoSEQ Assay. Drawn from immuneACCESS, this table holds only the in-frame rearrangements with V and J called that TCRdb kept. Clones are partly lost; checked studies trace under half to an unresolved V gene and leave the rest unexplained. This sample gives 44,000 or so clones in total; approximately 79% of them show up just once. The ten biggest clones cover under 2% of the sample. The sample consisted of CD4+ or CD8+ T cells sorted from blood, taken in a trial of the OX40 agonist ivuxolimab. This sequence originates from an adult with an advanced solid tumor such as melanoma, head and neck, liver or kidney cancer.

The encoded CDR3 is CATQRGGNNYEQFF. The bases are TGTGCCACCCAACGGGGGGGGAATAATTATGAGCAGTTCTTC. The chain is assembled from TRBV19 and TRBJ2-1; TRBD2 lines up with 8 middle nucleotides. The germline V gene (reference sequence) gives CDR1 as LNHDA and CDR2 as SQIVND. Spanning cysteine to phenylalanine, the CDR3 consists of 14 amino acids. Only the CDR3 DNA is retained, 42 bases long and in frame from the first base. Trimming accounts for 10 bases at V and 8 bases at J, while the number of junction bases matched to no gene is 13.